A selection of T cell receptor beta chains follows, all from one sample in a study of long-term antiretroviral therapy in people with HIV. The table came from immunoSEQ multiplex PCR; TCRdb's copy has only in-frame clones and leaves some out. The table has around 21,000 clones, 81% seen once. The sample was unsorted PBMCs, taken 0.1 years before starting antiretroviral therapy. The receptor set was obtained from a man aged 35 to 55 with HIV. The CDR3 runs from the conserved cysteine through the conserved F or W. Fields, in order: CDR3 DNA, CDR3 protein, D gene, J gene, V gene. The D gene is left open where the match is weak.

CDR3 DNA: TGTGCCAGTAGTATTTCCGTCTCTGGGGCCAACGTCCTGACTTTC
CDR3 protein: CASSISVSGANVLTF
D gene: -
J gene: TRBJ2-6
V gene: TRBV19

CDR3 DNA: TGTGCCAGCAGTTTACTGGGCGCTCCTGGGGCCAACGTCCTGACTTTC
CDR3 protein: CASSLLGAPGANVLTF
D gene: -
J gene: TRBJ2-6
V gene: TRBV27

CDR3 DNA: TGTGCCAGCAGTTACGGACAGGGTCGCTCCTACGAGCAGTACTTC
CDR3 protein: CASSYGQGRSYEQYF
D gene: TRBD1
J gene: TRBJ2-7
V gene: TRBV6-5

CDR3 DNA: TGCGCCAGCAGCTTGGGGGGGATCAATGAGCAGTTCTTC
CDR3 protein: CASSLGGINEQFF
D gene: -
J gene: TRBJ2-1
V gene: TRBV5-1

CDR3 DNA: TGTGCCAGCTCACCAATGGGGCCGACTAACACAGATACGCAGTATTTT
CDR3 protein: CASSPMGPTNTDTQYF
D gene: -
J gene: TRBJ2-3
V gene: TRBV18

CDR3 DNA: TGTGCCAGCAAAGAAGGATCGGACAGGGGGCCCGGGGAGCTGTTTTTT
CDR3 protein: CASKEGSDRGPGELFF
D gene: TRBD1
J gene: TRBJ2-2
V gene: TRBV6-4

CDR3 DNA: TGTGCCAGCAGTGAAGGCCCCTGGGGAGAGACCCAGTACTTC
CDR3 protein: CASSEGPWGETQYF
D gene: -
J gene: TRBJ2-5
V gene: TRBV2

CDR3 DNA: TGCGCCAGCATCGCCGCGACTAGCGGTTCAACGCAGTACTTC
CDR3 protein: CASIAATSGSTQYF
D gene: TRBD2
J gene: TRBJ2-5
V gene: TRBV5-1

CDR3 DNA: TGTGCCAGTAGTATAGGATGGCAGCCCCAGCATTTT
CDR3 protein: CASSIGWQPQHF
D gene: -
J gene: TRBJ1-5
V gene: TRBV19

CDR3 DNA: TGTGCCAGCAGCCTGGCTGGGCCACCAAATCAGCCCCAGCATTTT
CDR3 protein: CASSLAGPPNQPQHF
D gene: -
J gene: TRBJ1-5
V gene: TRBV7-2

CDR3 DNA: TGTGCCAGCAGTCTGGGGAGACCGAACACTGAAGCTTTCTTT
CDR3 protein: CASSLGRPNTEAFF
D gene: -
J gene: TRBJ1-1
V gene: TRBV6-5

CDR3 DNA: TGTGCCAGCAGCCGAGGCAGGGGTAATTCACCCCTCCACTTT
CDR3 protein: CASSRGRGNSPLHF
D gene: -
J gene: TRBJ1-6
V gene: TRBV5-6

CDR3 DNA: TGCAGCGTTGAACTGGGGCTAGGGACCCAGTACTTC
CDR3 protein: CSVELGLGTQYF
D gene: -
J gene: TRBJ2-5
V gene: TRBV29-1

CDR3 DNA: TGTGCCAGCAGTAGGCAGGGGGCACGAGAGACCCAGTACTTC
CDR3 protein: CASSRQGARETQYF
D gene: TRBD1
J gene: TRBJ2-5
V gene: TRBV25-1

CDR3 DNA: TGTGCCAGCTCACCACGGGGGCACTATGGCTACACCTTC
CDR3 protein: CASSPRGHYGYTF
D gene: -
J gene: TRBJ1-2
V gene: TRBV18